These 8 T cell receptor beta chains share one sample of origin, sequenced in a study of somatic mutations in cytotoxic T cells in rheumatoid arthritis. This table comes from immunoSEQ multiplex PCR, and its TCRdb copy is limited to in-frame clones, with some not included. The table lists roughly 30,000 clones, 82% of them singletons. Source material: CD8+ T cells sorted from blood. These receptor sequences come from an adult with rheumatoid arthritis.

V and J are TRBV4-2 and TRBJ2-2; D not resolved. CDR1 is LGHNA, CDR2 YNFKEQ, per germline. The CDR3 sequence is 15 residues long. The V end was cut by 4 bases, the J end by 0 bases, with 9 bases between. Here the CDR3 DNA reads TGTGCCAGCAGCCGGATCGGATCGAACACCGGGGAGCTGTTTTTT. This translates into CASSRIGSNTGELFF.

This clone was observed a handful of times. The chain is built from TRBV4-1 and TRBJ2-7; D is uncertain. V lost 5 bases and J lost 3, with 11 bases in between. CDR3 size: 13 residues. Germline V gives CDR1 MGHRA, CDR2 YSYEKL. The CDR3 reads CASSITPDYEQYF. Here the CDR3 DNA reads TGCGCCAGCAGCATAACACCGGACTACGAGCAGTACTTC.

This chain links TRBV20-1 with TRBJ1-2; D remains ambiguous. This CDR3 contains 11 residues. V lost 6 bases, J lost 4 bases, and 9 bases lay in between. CDR1 is DFQATT, CDR2 SNEGSKA, per germline (reference sequence). The CDR3 coding sequence is TGCAGTGCCCGGGAGTCCTATGGCTACACCTTC. This translates into CSARESYGYTF.

V is TRBV7-9 and J is TRBJ1-2; 8 positions match TRBD1. CDR1 is SEHNR, CDR2 FQNEAQ, per germline (reference sequence). V was pared by 6 bases and J by 4 bases, with 4 bases of the junction left unmatched. This CDR3 comprises 13 residues. CDR3 region: CASRQTGAYGYTF. The CDR3 region has the DNA TGTGCCAGCAGGCAGACAGGGGCCTATGGCTACACCTTC.

This rearrangement joins TRBV5-1 to TRBJ1-1; D remains unclear. The CDR3 consists of 15 residues. Trimming shortened V by 4 bases and J by 0 bases, and 13 bases separated the two germline ends. The germline CDR1 and CDR2 sequences are SGHRS and YFSETQ. CDR3 DNA sequence: TGCGCCAGCAGCCCCGAGGGTTACATGAACACTGAAGCTTTCTTT. Encoded protein: CASSPEGYMNTEAFF.

The V and J genes are TRBV11-3 and TRBJ2-5; 9 bases are a match to TRBD2. V lost 8 bases to trimming and J lost 4 bases; unmatched junction nucleotides: 5. The CDR3 consists of 13 residues. Germline CDR1 reads SGHNT; CDR2 reads YENEEA. CDR3 nucleotide sequence: TGTGCCAGCGCGGGAGGGCCGCGAGAGACCCAGTACTTC. This gives the protein CASAGGPRETQYF. Full variable domain (rest looked up from reference TRBV11-3 and TRBJ2-5): EAGVVQSPRYKIIEKKQPVAFWCNPISGHNTLYWYLQNLGQGPELLIRYENEEAVDDSQLPKDRFSAERLKGVDSTLKIQPAELGDSAVYLCASAGGPRETQYFGPGTRLLVL.

This chain joins TRBV7-2 and TRBJ1-2, with D uncertain. V lost 4 bases and J 8 bases, leaving 17 bases between the germline ends. The germline gives CDR1 SGHTA, CDR2 FQGNSA. The CDR3 extends over 14 amino acids. CDR3 sequence (DNA): TGTGCCAGCAGCTCCGGACCGAACGCCTGGGGCTACACCTTC. Amino acid sequence: CASSSGPNAWGYTF.

The genes are TRBV9 and TRBJ2-1; 10 nucleotides match TRBD2. Germline V gene lookup returns CDR1 SGDLS and CDR2 YYNGEE. Unmatched junction bases numbered 5, after V lost 5 bases and J lost 3 bases. The CDR3 totals 15 residues. CDR3 in DNA: TGTGCCAGCAGGCCAGCGGGGGGGAACTACAATGAGCAGTTCTTC. This sequence encodes CASRPAGGNYNEQFF. Full variable domain (missing parts from reference TRBV9 and TRBJ2-1): DSGVTQTPKHLITATGQRVTLRCSPRSGDLSVYWYQQSLDQGLQFLIQYYNGEERAKGNILERFSAQQFPDLHSELNLSSLELGDSALYFCASRPAGGNYNEQFFGPGTRLTVL.